The 25 T cell receptor beta chains below come from one sample, sequenced in a study of T cell responses to AZD1222 COVID-19 vaccine. The repertoire was sequenced with immunoSEQ multiplex PCR; TCRdb's copy has only in-frame clones and lacks some. The sample carries 160,000 or so clones, about 89% recorded once. The source material was peripheral blood, sampled on day 0 of AZD1222 vaccination. These receptors were taken from an adult in good health.

J is TRBJ1-1 and V is TRBV28; TRBD1 is a possible D gene (5 bases). This CDR3 has 16 amino acids. Germline CDR1 and CDR2: MDHEN and SYDVKM. The germline V and J ends were trimmed by 4 bases and 5 bases, with 20 bases remaining between them. The CDR3 DNA is TGTGCCAGCAGTTCCTCGGGTTGGGGGGGTCAAACTGAAGCTTTCTTT. Amino acids: CASSSSGWGGQTEAFF.

The chain is built from TRBV15 and TRBJ2-5; TRBD2 is a possible D gene (6 bases). V was clipped by 1 base and J by 1 base, with 13 bases between them. Germline lookup yields CDR1 LNHNV and CDR2 YYDKDF (reference sequence). The CDR3 consists of 16 residues. As DNA, the CDR3 is TGTGCCACCAGCAGAGGGAATCGGGGACTCCAAGAGACCCAGTACTTC. Amino acids: CATSRGNRGLQETQYF.

The rearrangement uses TRBV2 and TRBJ1-5; D is unresolved. The CDR3 length is 13 residues. V dropped 6 bases and J dropped 3 bases, with 9 bases sitting between them. In germline, CDR1 is SNHLY, CDR2 FYNNEI. CDR3 region: CASRRVNNQPQHF. CDR3 DNA: TGTGCCAGCAGGAGGGTTAACAATCAGCCCCAGCATTTT.

The rearrangement joins TRBV7-7 to TRBJ2-2; 16 nucleotides agree with TRBD2. The length of the CDR3 is 18 residues. Germline V gene lookup returns CDR1 SSHAT and CDR2 FNYEAQ (reference sequence). The V segment lost 5 bases and the J segment 4 bases; nucleotides outside the gene matches: 7. CDR3 residues: CASSLGLAGGIGTGELFF. For the CDR3, the DNA is TGTGCCAGCAGCCTGGGACTAGCGGGGGGGATCGGCACCGGGGAGCTGTTTTTT.

V usage is TRBV29-1 and J usage is TRBJ2-7; TRBD1 matches 9 bases. Germline V lookup: CDR1 SQVTM, CDR2 ANQGSEA. The CDR3 is made up of 13 amino acids. Losses at the gene ends were 4 bases for V and 3 bases for J; bases not matched to a gene: 4. The CDR3 DNA reads as TGCAGCGTTGCGGGACAGGGAAACTACGAGCAGTACTTC. This translates into CSVAGQGNYEQYF.

The gene calls are TRBV5-1 and TRBJ2-2; D is perhaps TRBD2 (5 bases). V was clipped by 1 base and J by 4 bases, with 17 bases between them. Per the germline V gene, CDR1 is SGHRS and CDR2 is YFSETQ. This CDR3 is built from 17 residues. The chain's CDR3 is CASSLMEVQGGTGELFF. The CDR3 region has the DNA TGCGCCAGCAGCTTGATGGAAGTTCAAGGAGGCACCGGGGAGCTGTTTTTT.

The V and J genes are TRBV5-5 and TRBJ2-7; the match to TRBD1 covers 7 bases. CDR3 length: 13 residues. With 4 bases clipped from V and 3 bases from J, the junction kept 4 bases outside the gene matches. Germline V lookup: CDR1 SGHKS, CDR2 YYEKEE (reference sequence). CDR3 DNA: TGTGCCAGCAGCAGGGACAGCTACTACGAGCAGTACGTC. It is translated as CASSRDSYYEQYV.

This clone was counted once. Here the CDR3 reads CASSLGDIAGNTEAFF. The CDR3 DNA reads TGCGCCAGCAGCTTGGGGGACATTGCTGGGAACACTGAAGCTTTCTTT. This chain joins TRBV5-1 and TRBJ1-1, with D possibly matching TRBD1 (6 bases). The germline V gene has CDR1 SGHRS and CDR2 YFSETQ. Trimming took off 0 bases at V and 1 base at J, with 13 bases between the two ends. The CDR3 covers 16 residues.

V usage is TRBV29-1 and J usage is TRBJ1-1; the match to TRBD1 covers 8 bases. The CDR3 consists of 16 residues. The V segment lost 7 bases and the J segment 1 base; nucleotides outside the gene matches: 14. The germline gives CDR1 SQVTM, CDR2 ANQGSEA. CDR3 coding DNA: TGCAGCGCCTACCCCAGGGGGCCCTTTAAGAACACTGAAGCTTTCTTT. Its translation is CSAYPRGPFKNTEAFF.

This chain connects TRBV7-2 to TRBJ2-2; 7 positions agree with TRBD1. The CDR3 is 14 residues long. V shed 5 bases and J 6 bases; nucleotides not matched to a gene: 6. Germline V CDR1 and CDR2: SGHTA, FQGNSA. CDR3 amino acids: CASSPRQGPGELFF. In nucleotides, the CDR3 is TGTGCCAGCAGCCCCCGACAGGGCCCCGGGGAGCTGTTTTTT.

The chain has TRBV30 and TRBJ2-4, with 9 nucleotides matching TRBD1. The germline gives CDR1 GTSNPN, CDR2 SVGIG (reference sequence). The CDR3 sequence is 15 residues long. V lost 5 bases to trimming and J lost 2 bases; unmatched junction nucleotides: 7. CDR3 sequence: CAWQTGGLSKNIQYF. The CDR3 DNA is TGTGCCTGGCAGACAGGGGGGCTGTCCAAAAACATTCAGTACTTC.

V usage is TRBV6-1 and J usage is TRBJ1-6; D call uncertain. The CDR3 totals 15 residues. Trimming took off 2 bases at V and 8 bases at J, with 13 bases between the two ends. The germline V gene has CDR1 MNHNS and CDR2 SASEGT. CDR3 protein: CASSEYRLVYSPLHF. DNA for the CDR3: TGTGCCAGCAGTGAATACCGTTTGGTGTATTCACCCCTCCACTTT.

The chain links TRBV21-1 to TRBJ1-3; the table calls TRBD1, which could not be checked here. TRBV21-1 is a pseudogene locus. This CDR3 has 17 amino acids. CDR3 amino acids: CASSIRGTKRCGNTIYF. CDR3 coding DNA: TGTGCCAGCAGCATTAGGGGGACAAAAAGGTGTGGAAACACCATATATTTT.

The chain joins TRBV19 to TRBJ2-5; 8 bases are shared with TRBD2. Trimming removed 5 bases from V and 5 bases from J; junction bases left unmatched: 10. Germline-derived CDR1 and CDR2 are LNHDA and SQIVND (reference sequence). The CDR3 contains 15 residues. CDR3 loop: CASSPRAGEWETQYF. The CDR3 DNA reads as TGTGCCAGTAGTCCCCGAGCGGGAGAGTGGGAGACCCAGTACTTC.

J is TRBJ1-3 and V is TRBV6-5; a weak D match, TRBD1 (5 bases). V was cut by 6 bases and J by 0 bases, with 12 bases left in between. This CDR3 has 15 residues. The germline V gene has CDR1 MNHEY and CDR2 SVGAGI. CDR3 sequence reads: CASSLGVPSGNTIYF. CDR3 sequence (DNA): TGTGCCAGCAGCCTAGGGGTACCCTCTGGAAACACCATATATTTT.

The chain combines TRBV6-4 with TRBJ1-1; D might be TRBD1 (5 bases). Germline V gene lookup returns CDR1 MRHNA and CDR2 SNTAGT. V was cut by 6 bases and J by 1 base, with 9 bases left in between. The CDR3 contains 13 residues. Here the CDR3 reads CASSEGQNTEAFF. The CDR3 DNA is TGTGCCAGCAGCGAAGGACAGAACACTGAAGCTTTCTTT.

The rearrangement links TRBV3-1 (or the pseudogene TRBV3-2) to TRBJ1-5; no firm D call. The CDR3 sequence is 18 residues long. Germline CDR1 LGHDT, CDR2 YNNKEL (reference sequence). Trimming took 2 bases from V and 0 from J, leaving 17 bases between them. The CDR3, as DNA: TGTGCCAGCAGCCAAAAGCCCGTCACGGCTTATAGCAATCAGCCCCAGCATTTT. Translating gives CASSQKPVTAYSNQPQHF.

The sample holds a few counts of this clone. This sequence joins TRBV6-2 or TRBV6-3 and TRBJ2-1; 8 bases match TRBD1. CDR1 MNHEY and CDR2 SVGEGT come from the germline V gene. This CDR3 is built from 17 residues. J gave up 7 bases and V 0 bases, and 11 bases lay outside the gene matches. The CDR3 reads CASSYSVGQGVRNEQFF. CDR3 bases: TGTGCCAGCAGTTACTCAGTCGGACAGGGAGTACGGAATGAGCAGTTCTTC.

The chain uses TRBV27 and TRBJ1-1; D not certain. Germline V gives CDR1 MNHEY, CDR2 SMNVEV (reference sequence). V dropped 3 bases and J dropped 0 bases, with 17 bases sitting between them. The CDR3 runs 17 residues. CDR3 loop: CASSFIPGSSMNTEAFF. The CDR3 DNA follows: TGTGCCAGCAGTTTTATCCCGGGTTCGAGCATGAACACTGAAGCTTTCTTT.

The V call is TRBV9, the J call TRBJ2-3; D gene uncertain. V was clipped by 6 bases and J by 1 base, with 12 bases between them. The V gene's germline CDR1 is SGDLS and CDR2 YYNGEE. This CDR3 spans 14 amino acids. The CDR3 is CASTPALRTDTQYF. The CDR3 DNA sequence: TGTGCCAGCACCCCCGCCCTCCGCACAGATACGCAGTATTTT.

The chain joins TRBV3-1 (or the pseudogene TRBV3-2) to TRBJ1-3; TRBD1 aligns across 7 bases. The CDR3 length is 13 residues. CDR1 is LGHDT and CDR2 is YNNKEL in the germline V gene (reference sequence). V was clipped by 4 bases and J by 5 bases; unmatched bases: 2. The CDR3 loop reads CASSRDSRNTIYF. CDR3 nucleotides: TGTGCCAGCAGCCGGGACAGCAGAAACACCATATATTTT.

The chain employs TRBV4-3 and TRBJ2-7; D remains unclear. This CDR3 has 14 amino acids. V was shortened by 3 bases and J by 3 bases, with 12 bases between the two germline ends. Germline V gene sequence: CDR1 LGHNA, CDR2 YSLEER. CDR3 bases: TGCGCCAGCAGCCACGGTGCCGATAACTACGAGCAGTACTTC. Its protein product is CASSHGADNYEQYF.

V gene TRBV19 combines with J gene TRBJ1-5, with a possible D match to TRBD1 (5 bases). The germline V gene has CDR1 LNHDA and CDR2 SQIVND (reference sequence). Trimming took off 2 bases at V and 4 bases at J, with 18 bases between the two ends. The CDR3 extends over 17 amino acids. CDR3 in DNA: TGTGCCAGTAGTATACTCCCAGGGAATATTAGGAATCAGCCCCAGCATTTT. Protein: CASSILPGNIRNQPQHF. Full variable domain (outside the CDR3, taken from reference TRBV19 and TRBJ1-5): DGGITQSPKYLFRKEGQNVTLSCEQNLNHDAMYWYRQDPGQGLRLIYYSQIVNDFQKGDIAEGYSVSREKKESFPLTVTSAQKNPTAFYLCASSILPGNIRNQPQHFGDGTRLSIL.

The chain links TRBV11-1 to TRBJ2-7, with no clear D. CDR1 is SGHAT, CDR2 FQDESV, per germline (reference sequence). V gave up 5 bases and J gave up 4 bases, with 12 bases separating them. The CDR3 runs 13 residues. The CDR3 protein is CASSPPDGYEQYV. The CDR3 DNA sequence: TGTGCCAGCAGCCCCCCGGACGGATACGAGCAGTACGTC.

This clone has only one observation. The chain couples TRBV18 to TRBJ2-3; 14 bases are a match to TRBD2. Germline V CDR1 and CDR2: KGHSH, LQKENI. This CDR3 has 16 amino acids. The V segment lost 3 bases and the J segment 5 bases; nucleotides outside the gene matches: 4. CDR3 loop: CASSPGLAGGQDTQYF. CDR3 sequence (DNA): TGTGCCAGCTCACCCGGACTAGCGGGAGGTCAAGATACGCAGTATTTT.